Ten or more counts support the clone carrying this T cell receptor (beta chain). Preparation of the TCRbeta library involved a method that used unique molecular identifiers. Using its own MiXCR run on the PCR reads, TCRdb lists one record per CDR3 protein. The table shows some 220,000 distinct CDR3 sequences, with about 9.5% occurring only once. This entry comes from a study of T-cell reconstitution after alpha-beta-depleted transplantation in children. The CDR3 spans 15 residues. In germline, CDR1 is SQVTM, CDR2 ANQGSEA. Trimming pared 6 bases from V and 6 bases from J, leaving 21 bases between. The sequencing used PBMCs from the stem cell graft donor, collected from the stem cell graft. This receptor was taken from a human donor who donated a stem cell graft to a child with acute lymphoblastic leukemia. The chain joins TRBV29-1 to TRBJ2-1; perhaps TRBD1 as D (6 bases). CDR3 DNA sequence: TGCAGCGTCTTTGATATTGCAGGGGAAAGCAATGAGCAGTTCTTC. Protein product: CSVFDIAGESNEQFF.